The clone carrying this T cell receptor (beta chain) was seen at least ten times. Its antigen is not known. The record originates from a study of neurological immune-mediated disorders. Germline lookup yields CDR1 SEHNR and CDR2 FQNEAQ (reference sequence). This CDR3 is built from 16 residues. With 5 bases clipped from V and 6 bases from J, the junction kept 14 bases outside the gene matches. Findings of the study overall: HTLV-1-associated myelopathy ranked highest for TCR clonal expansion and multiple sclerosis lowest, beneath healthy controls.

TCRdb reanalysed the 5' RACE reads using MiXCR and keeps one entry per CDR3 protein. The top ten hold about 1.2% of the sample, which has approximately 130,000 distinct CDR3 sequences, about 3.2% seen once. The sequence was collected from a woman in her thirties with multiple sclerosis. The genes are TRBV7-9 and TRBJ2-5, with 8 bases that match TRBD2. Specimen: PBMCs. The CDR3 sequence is CASSPRAGDWVKTQYF. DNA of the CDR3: TGTGCCAGCAGCCCTAGAGCGGGAGATTGGGTCAAGACCCAGTACTTC.